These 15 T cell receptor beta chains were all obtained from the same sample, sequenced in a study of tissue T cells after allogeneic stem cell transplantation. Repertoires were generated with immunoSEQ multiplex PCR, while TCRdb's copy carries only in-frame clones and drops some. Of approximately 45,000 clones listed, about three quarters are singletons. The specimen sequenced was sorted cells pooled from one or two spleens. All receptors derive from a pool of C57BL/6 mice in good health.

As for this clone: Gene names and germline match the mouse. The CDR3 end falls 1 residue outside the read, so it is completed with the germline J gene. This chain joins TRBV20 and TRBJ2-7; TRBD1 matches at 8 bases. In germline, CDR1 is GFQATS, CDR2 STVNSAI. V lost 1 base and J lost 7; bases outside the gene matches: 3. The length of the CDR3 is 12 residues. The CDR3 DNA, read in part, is TGTGGTGCTAGGGGGACAGGGTGGGAACAGTAC. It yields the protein CGARGTGWEQY. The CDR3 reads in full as CGARGTGWEQYF.

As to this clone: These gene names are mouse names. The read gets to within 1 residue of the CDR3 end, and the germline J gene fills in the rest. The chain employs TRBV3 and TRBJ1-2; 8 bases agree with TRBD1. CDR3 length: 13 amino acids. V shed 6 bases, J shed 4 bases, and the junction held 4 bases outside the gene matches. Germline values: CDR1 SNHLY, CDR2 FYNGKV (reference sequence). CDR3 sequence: CASRGQGSSDYTF. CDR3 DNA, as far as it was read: TGTGCCAGCAGAGGACAGGGAAGCTCCGACTACACC.

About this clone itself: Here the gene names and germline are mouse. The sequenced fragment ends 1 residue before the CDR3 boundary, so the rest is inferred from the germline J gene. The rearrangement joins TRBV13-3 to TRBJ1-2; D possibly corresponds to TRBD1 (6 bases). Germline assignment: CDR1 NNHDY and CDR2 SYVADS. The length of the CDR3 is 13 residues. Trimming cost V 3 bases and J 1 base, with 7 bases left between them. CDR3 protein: CASSAQGNSDYTF. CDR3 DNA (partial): TGTGCCAGCAGTGCACAGGGAAACTCCGACTACACC.

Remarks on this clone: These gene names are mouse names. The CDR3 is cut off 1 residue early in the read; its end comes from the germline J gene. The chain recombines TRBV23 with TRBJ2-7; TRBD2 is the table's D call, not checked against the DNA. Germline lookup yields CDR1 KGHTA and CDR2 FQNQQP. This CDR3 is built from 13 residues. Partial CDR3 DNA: TGCTCCAGCAGCCGGGGACTGGGTGAGGAACAGTAC. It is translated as CSSSRGLGEEQY. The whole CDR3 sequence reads CSSSRGLGEEQYF.

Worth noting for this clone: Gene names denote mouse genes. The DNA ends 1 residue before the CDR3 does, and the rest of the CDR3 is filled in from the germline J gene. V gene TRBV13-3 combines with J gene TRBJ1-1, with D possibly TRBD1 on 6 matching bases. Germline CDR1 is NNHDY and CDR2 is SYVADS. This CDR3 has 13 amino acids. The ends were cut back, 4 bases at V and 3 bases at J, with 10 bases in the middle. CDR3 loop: CASSTGRDTEVFF. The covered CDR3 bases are TGTGCCAGCAGTACAGGGCGGGACACAGAAGTCTTC.

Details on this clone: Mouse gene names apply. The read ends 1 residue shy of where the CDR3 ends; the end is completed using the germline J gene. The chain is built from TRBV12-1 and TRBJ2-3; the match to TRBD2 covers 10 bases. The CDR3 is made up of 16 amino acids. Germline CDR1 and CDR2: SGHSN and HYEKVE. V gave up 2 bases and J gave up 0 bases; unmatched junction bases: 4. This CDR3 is CASSPRTGGSAETLYF. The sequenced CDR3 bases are TGTGCCAGCTCTCCCAGGACTGGGGGTAGTGCAGAAACGCTGTAT.

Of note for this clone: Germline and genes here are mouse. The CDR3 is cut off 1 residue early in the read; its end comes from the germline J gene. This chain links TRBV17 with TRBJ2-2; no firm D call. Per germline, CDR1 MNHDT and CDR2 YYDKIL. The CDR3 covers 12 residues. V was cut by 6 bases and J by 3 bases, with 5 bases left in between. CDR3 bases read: TGTGCTAGCAGCCGGGACACCGGGCAGCTCTAC. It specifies CASSRDTGQLY. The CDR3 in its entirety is CASSRDTGQLYF.

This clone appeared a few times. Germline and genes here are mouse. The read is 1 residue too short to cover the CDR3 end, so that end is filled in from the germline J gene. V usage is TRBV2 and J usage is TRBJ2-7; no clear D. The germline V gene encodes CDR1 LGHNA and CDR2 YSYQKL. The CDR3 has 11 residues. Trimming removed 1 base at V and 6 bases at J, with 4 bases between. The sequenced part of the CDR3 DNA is TGTGCCAGCAGCCAAGCGGTTGAACAGTAC. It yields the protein CASSQAVEQY. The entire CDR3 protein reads CASSQAVEQYF.

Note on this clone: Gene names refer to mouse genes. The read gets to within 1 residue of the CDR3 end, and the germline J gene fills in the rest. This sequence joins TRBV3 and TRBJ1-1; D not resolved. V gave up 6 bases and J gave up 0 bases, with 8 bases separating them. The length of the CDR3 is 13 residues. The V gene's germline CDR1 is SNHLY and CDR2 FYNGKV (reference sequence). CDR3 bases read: TGTGCCAGCAGTCAAGGACAGAACACAGAAGTCTTC. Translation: CASSQGQNTEVF. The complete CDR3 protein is CASSQGQNTEVFF.

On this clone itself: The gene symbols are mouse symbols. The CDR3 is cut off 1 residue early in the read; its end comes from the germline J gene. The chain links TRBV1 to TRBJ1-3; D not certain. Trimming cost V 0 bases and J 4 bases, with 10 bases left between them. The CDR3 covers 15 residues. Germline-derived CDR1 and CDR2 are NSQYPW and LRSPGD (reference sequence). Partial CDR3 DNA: TGCACCTGCAGTGCAGATGCGGGGTTCGGAAATACGCTCTAT. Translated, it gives CTCSADAGFGNTLY. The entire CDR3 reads CTCSADAGFGNTLYF.

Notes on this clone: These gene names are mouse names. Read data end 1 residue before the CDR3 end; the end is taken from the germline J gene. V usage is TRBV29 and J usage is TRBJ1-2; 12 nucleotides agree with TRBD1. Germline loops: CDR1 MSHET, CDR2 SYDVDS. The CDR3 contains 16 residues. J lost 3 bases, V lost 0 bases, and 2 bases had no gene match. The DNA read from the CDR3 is TGTGCTAGCAGTTTATCCGGGACAGGGGGCGACTCCGACTACACC. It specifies CASSLSGTGGDSDYT. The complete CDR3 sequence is CASSLSGTGGDSDYTF.

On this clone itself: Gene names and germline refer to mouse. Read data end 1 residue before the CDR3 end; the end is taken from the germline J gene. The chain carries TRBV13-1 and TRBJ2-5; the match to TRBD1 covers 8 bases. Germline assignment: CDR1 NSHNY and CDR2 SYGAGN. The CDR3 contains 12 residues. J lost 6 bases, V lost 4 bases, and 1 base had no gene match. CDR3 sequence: CASSHRGDTQYF. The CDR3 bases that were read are TGTGCCAGCAGTCACAGGGGGGACACCCAGTAC.

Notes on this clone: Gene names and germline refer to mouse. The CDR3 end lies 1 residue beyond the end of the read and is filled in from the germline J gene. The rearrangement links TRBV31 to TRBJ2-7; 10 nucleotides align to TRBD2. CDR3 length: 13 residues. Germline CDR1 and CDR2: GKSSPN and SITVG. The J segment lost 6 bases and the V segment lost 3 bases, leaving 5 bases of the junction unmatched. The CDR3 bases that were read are TGTGCCTGGAGGCCGGGACTGGGGCCTGAACAGTAC. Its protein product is CAWRPGLGPEQY. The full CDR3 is CAWRPGLGPEQYF.

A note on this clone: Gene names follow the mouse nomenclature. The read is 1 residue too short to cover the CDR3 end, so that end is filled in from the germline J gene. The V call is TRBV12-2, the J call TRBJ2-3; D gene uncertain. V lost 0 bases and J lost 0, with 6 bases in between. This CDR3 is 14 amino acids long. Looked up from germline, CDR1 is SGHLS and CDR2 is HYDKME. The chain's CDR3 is CASSLDRSAETLYF. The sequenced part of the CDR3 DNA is TGTGCCAGCTCTCTCGACCGTAGTGCAGAAACGCTGTAT.

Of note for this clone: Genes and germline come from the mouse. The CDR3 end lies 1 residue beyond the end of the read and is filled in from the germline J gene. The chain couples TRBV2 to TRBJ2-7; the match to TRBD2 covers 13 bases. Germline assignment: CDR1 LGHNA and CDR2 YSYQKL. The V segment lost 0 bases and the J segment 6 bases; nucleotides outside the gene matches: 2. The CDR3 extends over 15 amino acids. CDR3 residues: CASSQEGTGGVEQYF. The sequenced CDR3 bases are TGTGCCAGCAGCCAAGAGGGGACTGGGGGGGTTGAACAGTAC.